The clone carrying this T cell receptor (beta chain) was seen ten or more times. Specified time point: pre-sensitization, week 0. Treatment: therapeutic diphenylcyclopropenone sensitization with weekly scalp DPC. These data belong to a study of human T cells and chemical hapten exposure. Via MiXCR, TCRdb re-called the RACE reads, giving one row per CDR3 protein. The table shows 300,000 to 400,000 distinct CDR3 sequences, with approximately 5.1% occurring only once. Germline CDR1 and CDR2: SGDLS and YYNGEE. The CDR3 sequence is 13 residues long. Trimming left V 4 bases short and J 6 bases short, with 8 bases between.

The J gene is TRBJ1-6, the V gene TRBV9, with D possibly being TRBD1 (5 bases). Sequenced material: whole blood, taken in connection with sensitization to the hapten diphenylcyclopropenone (DPC). The sequence was obtained from a woman aged 45-65 years with alopecia areata. Some clones in this sample may be carry-over from other donors' samples. The CDR3 DNA reads TGTGCCAGCAGCCCCGACAGTAATTCACCCCTCCACTTT. It is translated as CASSPDSNSPLHF.